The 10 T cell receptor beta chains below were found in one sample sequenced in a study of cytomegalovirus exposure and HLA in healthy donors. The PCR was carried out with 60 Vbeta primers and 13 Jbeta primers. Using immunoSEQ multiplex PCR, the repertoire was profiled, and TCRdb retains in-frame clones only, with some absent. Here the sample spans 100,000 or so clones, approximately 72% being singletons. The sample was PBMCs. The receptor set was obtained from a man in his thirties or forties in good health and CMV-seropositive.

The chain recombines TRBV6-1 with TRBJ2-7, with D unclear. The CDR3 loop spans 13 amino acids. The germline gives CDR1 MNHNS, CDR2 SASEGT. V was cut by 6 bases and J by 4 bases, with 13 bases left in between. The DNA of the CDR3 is TGTGCCAGCAGCCGCCCGGGTGGATACGAGCAGTACTTC. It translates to CASSRPGGYEQYF.

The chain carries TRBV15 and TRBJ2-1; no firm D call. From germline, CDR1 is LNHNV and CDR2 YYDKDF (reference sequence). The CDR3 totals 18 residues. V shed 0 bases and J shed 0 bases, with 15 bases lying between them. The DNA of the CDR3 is TGTGCCACCAGCAGAGATATAATATTTAAGAGCTCCTACAATGAGCAGTTCTTC. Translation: CATSRDIIFKSSYNEQFF.

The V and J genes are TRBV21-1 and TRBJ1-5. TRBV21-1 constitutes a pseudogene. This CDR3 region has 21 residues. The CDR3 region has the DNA TGTGCCAGCAGCAAAGCGCGGGATGGAGCACCCAACTTACATAGCAATCAGCCCCAGCATTTT. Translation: CASSKARDGAPNLHSNQPQHF.

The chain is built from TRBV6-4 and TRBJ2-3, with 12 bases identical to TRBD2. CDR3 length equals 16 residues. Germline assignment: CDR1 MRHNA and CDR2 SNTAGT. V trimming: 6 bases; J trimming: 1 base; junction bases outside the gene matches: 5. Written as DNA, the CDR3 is TGTGCCAGCAGCTCGGCTAGCGGGGGGGGCACAGATACGCAGTATTTT. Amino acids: CASSSASGGGTDTQYF.

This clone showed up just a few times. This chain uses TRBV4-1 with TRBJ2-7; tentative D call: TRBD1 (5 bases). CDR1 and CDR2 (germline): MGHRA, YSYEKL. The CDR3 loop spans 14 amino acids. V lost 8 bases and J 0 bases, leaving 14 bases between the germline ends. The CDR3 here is CASSGAGISYEQYF. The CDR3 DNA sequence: TGCGCCAGCTCCGGCGCAGGGATCTCCTACGAGCAGTACTTC.

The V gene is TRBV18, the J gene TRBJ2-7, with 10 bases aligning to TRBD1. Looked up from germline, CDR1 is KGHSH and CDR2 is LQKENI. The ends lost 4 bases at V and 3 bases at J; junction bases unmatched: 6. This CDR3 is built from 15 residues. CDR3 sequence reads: CASSRSDRGDYEQYF. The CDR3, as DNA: TGTGCCAGCTCACGTTCGGACAGGGGGGACTACGAGCAGTACTTC.

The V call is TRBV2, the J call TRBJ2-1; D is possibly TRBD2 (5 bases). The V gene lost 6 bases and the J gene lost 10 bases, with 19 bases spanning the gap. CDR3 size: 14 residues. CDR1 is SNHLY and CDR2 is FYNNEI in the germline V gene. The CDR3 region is CASRSRGLAREQFF. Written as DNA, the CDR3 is TGTGCCAGCAGGTCCAGAGGGCTAGCACGCGAGCAGTTCTTC.

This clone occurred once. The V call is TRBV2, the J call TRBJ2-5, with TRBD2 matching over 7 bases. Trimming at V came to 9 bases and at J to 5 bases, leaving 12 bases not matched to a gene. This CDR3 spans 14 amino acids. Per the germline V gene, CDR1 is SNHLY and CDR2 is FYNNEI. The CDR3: CASAGGTSVETQYF. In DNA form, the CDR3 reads TGTGCCAGTGCCGGGGGGACGTCAGTTGAGACCCAGTACTTC.

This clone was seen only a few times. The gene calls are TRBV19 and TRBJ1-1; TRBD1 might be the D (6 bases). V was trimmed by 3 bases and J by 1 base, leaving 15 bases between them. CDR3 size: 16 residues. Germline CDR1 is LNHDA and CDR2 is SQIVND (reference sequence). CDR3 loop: CASSIAQGGRNTEAFF. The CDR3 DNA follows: TGTGCCAGTAGTATTGCACAGGGAGGGAGGAACACTGAAGCTTTCTTT.

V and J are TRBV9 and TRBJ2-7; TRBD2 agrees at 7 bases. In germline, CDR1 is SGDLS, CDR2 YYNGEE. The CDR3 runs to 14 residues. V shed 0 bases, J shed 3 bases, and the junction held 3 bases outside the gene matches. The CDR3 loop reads CASSVAGGGYEQYF. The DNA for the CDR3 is TGTGCCAGCAGCGTAGCGGGGGGAGGCTACGAGCAGTACTTC.